This passage covers 18 T cell receptor beta chains from one sample sequenced in a study of T-cell reconstitution after alpha-beta-depleted transplantation in children. Using unique molecular identifiers, the investigators prepared the TCRbeta library. TCRdb recomputed calls from the PCR reads with MiXCR, one row per CDR3 protein. The sample includes tens of thousands of distinct CDR3 sequences, under 6.5% of them seen just once. This specimen consisted of PBMCs, mostly from graft donor cells, obtained 60 days after TCRalphabeta/CD19-depleted stem cell transplant. The receptor set was obtained from a female patient aged 2 to 10 who had a stem cell transplant for aplastic anemia, so the T cells may come from the graft donor.

This clonotype was found many times. This chain's CDR3 is CSARDVSGSTYEQYF. CDR3 bases: TGCAGTGCTAGAGATGTGAGCGGCTCTACCTACGAGCAGTACTTC. V gene TRBV20-1 combines with J gene TRBJ2-7; possibly TRBD2 for D (5 bases). Trimming took 0 bases from V and 2 from J, leaving 14 bases between them. The CDR3 length is 15 residues. Germline lookup yields CDR1 DFQATT and CDR2 SNEGSKA (reference sequence).

This clonotype appeared many times. V usage is TRBV5-1 and J usage is TRBJ1-2; D might be TRBD1 (5 bases). Germline CDR1 is SGHRS and CDR2 is YFSETQ. The CDR3 has 12 residues. Trimming took 2 bases from V and 8 from J, leaving 10 bases between them. The CDR3 protein is CASSFRDGGYTF. The CDR3 DNA reads TGCGCCAGCAGCTTCAGGGACGGAGGCTACACCTTC.

V is TRBV5-6 and J is TRBJ2-1; D not resolved. Germline loops: CDR1 SGHDT, CDR2 YYEEEE. The CDR3 extends over 17 amino acids. Trimming cost V 2 bases and J 0 bases, with 15 bases left between them. As DNA, the CDR3 is TGTGCCAGCAGCTTTTTTCATGCTGTCAGCTCCTACAATGAGCAGTTCTTC. Translating it yields CASSFFHAVSSYNEQFF.

This clonotype was seen repeatedly, ten times or more. The chain carries TRBV20-1 and TRBJ2-6; D uncertain. In germline, CDR1 is DFQATT, CDR2 SNEGSKA (reference sequence). The V end was cut by 5 bases, the J end by 0 bases, with 11 bases between. The CDR3 totals 15 residues. The CDR3 coding sequence is TGCAGTGCTCTTGGACGAGGCTCTGGGGCCAACGTCCTGACTTTC. This gives the protein CSALGRGSGANVLTF.

There are many counts of this clonotype. This sequence joins TRBV7-2 and TRBJ1-5; D remains unclear. CDR3 size: 12 residues. Trimming cost V 5 bases and J 4 bases, with 6 bases left between them. The germline CDR1 and CDR2 sequences are SGHTA and FQGNSA. The CDR3 spells CASSHFNQPQHF. As DNA, the CDR3 is TGTGCCAGCAGCCACTTTAATCAGCCCCAGCATTTT.

There are a few counts of this clonotype. The chain employs TRBV9 and TRBJ2-1; possibly TRBD2 for D (6 bases). V lost 3 bases and J lost 9, with 19 bases in between. Germline V gene lookup returns CDR1 SGDLS and CDR2 YYNGEE. The CDR3 is made up of 15 amino acids. CDR3 sequence reads: CASSGDLAGKSEQFF. CDR3 in DNA: TGTGCCAGCAGCGGGGACTTGGCGGGGAAGAGTGAGCAGTTCTTC.

This clonotype was picked up many times. In DNA form, the CDR3 reads TGCAGCGCCGTGACAGGTGTAGATACGCAGTATTTT. This sequence encodes CSAVTGVDTQYF. This rearrangement joins TRBV29-1 to TRBJ2-3, with a weak D call TRBD1 (6 bases). Germline values: CDR1 SQVTM, CDR2 ANQGSEA. V was clipped by 7 bases and J by 5 bases, with 13 bases between them. The CDR3 is 12 amino acids.

The chain uses TRBV18 and TRBJ2-1; D unclear. Germline assignment: CDR1 KGHSH and CDR2 LQKENI. The germline V and J ends were trimmed by 0 bases and 2 bases, with 11 bases remaining between them. CDR3 length: 16 residues. This chain's CDR3 is CASSPPSKRAYNEQFF. As DNA, the CDR3 is TGTGCCAGCTCACCACCGAGTAAGCGAGCCTACAATGAGCAGTTCTTC.

This clonotype was picked up many times. The genes are TRBV2 and TRBJ2-1, with 7 positions matching TRBD2. Per germline, CDR1 SNHLY and CDR2 FYNNEI. The V and J ends lost 1 base and 3 bases, in that order; junction bases with no gene match: 3. This CDR3 spans 15 amino acids. This CDR3 reads CASSEVRTSYNEQFF. CDR3 bases: TGTGCCAGCAGTGAAGTAAGGACTAGCTACAATGAGCAGTTCTTC.

The table lists this clonotype with many counts. One junction end does not reproduce the germline sequence, and a read error may be involved. The chain is built from TRBV11-2 and TRBJ2-7, with TRBD1 matching 7 bases. Germline assignment: CDR1 SGHAT and CDR2 FQNNGV. The length of the CDR3 is 14 residues. Here the CDR3 reads CASSSRDRVYGQYF. The DNA for the CDR3 is TGTGCCAGCAGCTCCCGGGACAGAGTCTACGGGCAGTACTTC.

V gene TRBV28 combines with J gene TRBJ1-2; D may be TRBD1 (5 bases). CDR1 is MDHEN, CDR2 SYDVKM, per germline. This CDR3 is built from 12 residues. Trimming took 10 bases from V and 0 from J, leaving 9 bases between them. The CDR3 spells CATQGANYGYTF. In DNA, the CDR3 is TGTGCCACCCAGGGAGCTAACTATGGCTACACCTTC.

This clonotype was found many times. This chain connects TRBV15 to TRBJ1-5; no firm D call. Germline lookup yields CDR1 LNHNV and CDR2 YYDKDF (reference sequence). CDR3 length: 16 residues. V gave up 0 bases and J gave up 1 base, with 10 bases separating them. The CDR3 reads CATSREGTRSNQPQHF. DNA for the CDR3: TGTGCCACCAGCAGAGAGGGCACCAGAAGCAATCAGCCCCAGCATTTT.

Ten or more counts support this clonotype. The rearrangement uses TRBV28 and TRBJ2-7, with 8 positions matching TRBD2. The trim removed 2 bases at V and 6 bases at J, leaving 3 bases unmatched. CDR3 size: 13 residues. Looked up from germline, CDR1 is MDHEN and CDR2 is SYDVKM. DNA for the CDR3: TGTGCCAGCAGTTTAGCGGGAGGAGGCGAGCAGTACTTC. Translated, it gives CASSLAGGGEQYF.

This clonotype showed up many times. The chain couples TRBV20-1 to TRBJ2-1; 10 bases are shared with TRBD2. Germline CDR1 and CDR2: DFQATT and SNEGSKA (reference sequence). The V and J ends lost 0 bases and 6 bases, in that order; junction bases with no gene match: 5. This CDR3 has 15 amino acids. CDR3 amino acids: CSARDVLAGANEQFF. The CDR3 DNA reads TGCAGTGCTAGAGATGTTCTAGCGGGGGCCAATGAGCAGTTCTTC.

This clonotype was counted ten times or more. The rearrangement uses TRBV29-1 and TRBJ1-2; D remains ambiguous. V lost 4 bases to trimming and J lost 5 bases, with 11 bases between them. This CDR3 spans 12 amino acids. The V gene's germline CDR1 is SQVTM and CDR2 ANQGSEA. The DNA for the CDR3 is TGCAGCGTTGTTGAAACGGTTTATGGCTACACCTTC. It translates to CSVVETVYGYTF.

This clonotype was counted at least ten times. The chain has TRBV7-9 and TRBJ2-3, with TRBD2 matching 11 bases. The CDR3 length is 15 residues. The germline gives CDR1 SEHNR, CDR2 FQNEAQ (reference sequence). Unmatched junction bases numbered 3, after V lost 5 bases and J lost 2 bases. The CDR3 sequence: CASSNSGGATDTQYF. For the CDR3, the DNA is TGTGCCAGCAGCAATAGCGGGGGGGCCACAGATACGCAGTATTTT.

This clonotype was counted many times. The chain carries TRBV7-6 and TRBJ2-2; either TRBD1 or TRBD2 may supply D (5 bases each). V was pared by 2 bases and J by 6 bases, with 10 bases between. Per the germline V gene, CDR1 is SGHVS and CDR2 is FNYEAQ. This CDR3 is built from 14 residues. As DNA, the CDR3 is TGTGCCAGCAGCTTACAGCTGGGGGCCGGGGAGCTGTTTTTT. Protein: CASSLQLGAGELFF. Full variable domain (missing parts from reference TRBV7-6 and TRBJ2-2): GAGVSQSPRYKVTKRGQDVALRCDPISGHVSLYWYRQALGQGPEFLTYFNYEAQQDKSGLPNDRFSAERPEGSISTLTIQRTEQRDSAMYRCASSLQLGAGELFFGEGSRLTVL.

This clonotype came up many times. The J gene is TRBJ2-7, the V gene TRBV20-1, with 7 nucleotides matching TRBD2. Germline lookup yields CDR1 DFQATT and CDR2 SNEGSKA (reference sequence). The CDR3 sequence is 14 residues long. The J segment lost 3 bases and the V segment lost 1 base, leaving 6 bases of the junction unmatched. CDR3 amino acids: CSARGLAEIYEQYF. The CDR3 DNA is TGCAGTGCTAGAGGTCTAGCGGAGATCTACGAGCAGTACTTC.